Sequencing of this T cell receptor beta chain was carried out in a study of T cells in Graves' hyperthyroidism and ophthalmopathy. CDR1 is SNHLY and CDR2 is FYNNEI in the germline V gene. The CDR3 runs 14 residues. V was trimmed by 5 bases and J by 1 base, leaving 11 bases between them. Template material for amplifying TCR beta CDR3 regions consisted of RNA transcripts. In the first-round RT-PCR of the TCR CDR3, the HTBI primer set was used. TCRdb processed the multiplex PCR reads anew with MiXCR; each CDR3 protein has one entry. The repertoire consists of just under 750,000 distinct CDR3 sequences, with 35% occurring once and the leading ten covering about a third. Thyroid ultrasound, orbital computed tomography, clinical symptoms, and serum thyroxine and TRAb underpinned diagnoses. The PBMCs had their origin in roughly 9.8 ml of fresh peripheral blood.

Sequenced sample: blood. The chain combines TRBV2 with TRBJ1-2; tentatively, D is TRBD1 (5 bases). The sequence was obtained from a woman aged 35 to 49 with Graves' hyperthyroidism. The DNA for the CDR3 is TGTGCCAGCAGTTTGGGACCGCATAACTATGGCTACACCTTC. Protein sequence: CASSLGPHNYGYTF.